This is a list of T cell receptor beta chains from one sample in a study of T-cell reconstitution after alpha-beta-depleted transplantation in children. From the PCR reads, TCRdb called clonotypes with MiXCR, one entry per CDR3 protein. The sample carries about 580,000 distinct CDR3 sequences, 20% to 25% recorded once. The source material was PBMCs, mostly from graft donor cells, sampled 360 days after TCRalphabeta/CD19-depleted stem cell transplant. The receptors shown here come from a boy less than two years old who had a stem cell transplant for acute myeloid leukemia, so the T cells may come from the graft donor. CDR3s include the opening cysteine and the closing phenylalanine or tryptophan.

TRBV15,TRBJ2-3,CATSRGDTADTQYF
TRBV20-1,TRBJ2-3,CSSSERGMRAQYF
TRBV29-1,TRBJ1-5,CSVGTGYDQPQHF
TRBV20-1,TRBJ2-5,CSAVTSGVLTQYF
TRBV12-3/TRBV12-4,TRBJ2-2,CASRRTGATGELFF
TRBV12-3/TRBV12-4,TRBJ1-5,CASSPISVNQPQHF
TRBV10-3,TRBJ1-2,CAISGRRLYGYTF
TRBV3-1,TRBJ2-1,CASSQREDAEQFF
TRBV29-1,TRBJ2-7,CSVEVGQGSSLWEQYF
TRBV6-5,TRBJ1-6,CASSYPLGGISYNSPLHF
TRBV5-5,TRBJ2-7,CASSNGGTYEQYF
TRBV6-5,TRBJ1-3,CASSYRDRARTIYF
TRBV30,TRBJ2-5,CAWSLNRGRGETQYF
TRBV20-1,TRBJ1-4,CSARGHTTNEKLFF
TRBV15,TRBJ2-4,CATSRDGRERDIQYF
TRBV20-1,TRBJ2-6,CSARGAGALSGANVLTF
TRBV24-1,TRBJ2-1,CATSDFAGANEQFF
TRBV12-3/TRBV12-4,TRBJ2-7,CASSDRAGGEWPYEQYF
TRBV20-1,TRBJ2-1,CSARDLKSSYNEQFF
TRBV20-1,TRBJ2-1,CSATSQGGGVQFF
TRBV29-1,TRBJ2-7,CSVLPQGKFSSYEQYF
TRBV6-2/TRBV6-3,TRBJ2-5,CASTHTETQYF